These 23 T cell receptor beta chains were sequenced from one sample in a study of human T cells and chemical hapten exposure. TCRdb fed the RACE reads into MiXCR, producing one record per CDR3 protein. Of 300,000 to 450,000 distinct CDR3 sequences detected, approximately 5.1% appear once; the ten largest clones hold 2.5% to 3%. Time point noted: pre-sensitization, week 0. Treatment specified: therapeutic diphenylcyclopropenone sensitization with weekly scalp DPC. Material: whole blood, obtained in connection with sensitization to the hapten diphenylcyclopropenone (DPC). These receptors originate from a woman between 45 and 60 years old with alopecia areata. Some clones in this sample may be carry-over from other donors' samples.

The V call is TRBV24-1, the J call TRBJ2-3; the D is unclear. The germline V gene has CDR1 KGHDR and CDR2 SFDVKD. CDR3 size: 13 residues. Trimming left V 10 bases short and J 1 base short, with 11 bases between. CDR3 nucleotide sequence: TGTGCCACTAGTACGCCGGGCACAGATACGCAGTATTTT. Translating gives CATSTPGTDTQYF.

The chain joins TRBV7-9 to TRBJ2-4; D is possibly TRBD2 (5 bases). This CDR3 is built from 15 residues. V dropped 5 bases and J dropped 0 bases, with 11 bases sitting between them. Per the germline V gene, CDR1 is SEHNR and CDR2 is FQNEAQ (reference sequence). CDR3 DNA: TGTGCCAGCAGCACCATCGAGGGAGCCAAAAACATTCAGTACTTC. Translation: CASSTIEGAKNIQYF.

In its sample, this clonotype was seen many times. The V call is TRBV12-3 or TRBV12-4, the J call TRBJ2-6; 8 bases map to TRBD1. J gave up 2 bases and V 6 bases, and 6 bases lay outside the gene matches. There are 16 residues in the CDR3. CDR3 in amino acids: CASSGQGLPGANVLTF. CDR3 in DNA: TGTGCCAGCAGCGGACAGGGCCTCCCTGGGGCCAACGTCCTGACTTTC.

This clonotype appeared a few times. The chain recombines TRBV20-1 with TRBJ1-1; weak D call: TRBD1 (6 bases). Germline-derived CDR1 and CDR2 are DFQATT and SNEGSKA (reference sequence). Trimming took 1 base from V and 6 from J, leaving 21 bases between them. CDR3 length: 16 amino acids. CDR3 sequence: CSARGWKGGSWAEAFF. CDR3 DNA: TGCAGTGCTAGAGGATGGAAGGGGGGCTCTTGGGCTGAAGCTTTCTTT.

This clonotype was recorded many times. This CDR3 reads CASTSQGARYGYTF. CDR3 nucleotides: TGTGCCAGCACCTCGCAGGGGGCGAGATATGGCTACACCTTC. The V gene is TRBV12-3 or TRBV12-4, the J gene TRBJ1-2; 8 positions agree with TRBD1. V lost 7 bases to trimming and J lost 5 bases; unmatched junction nucleotides: 9. This CDR3 contains 14 residues.

This chain connects TRBV14 to TRBJ2-1; D is possibly TRBD2 (5 bases). The CDR3 spans 15 residues. Trimming cost V 1 base and J 10 bases, with 17 bases left between them. Germline assignment: CDR1 SGHDN and CDR2 FVKESK. CDR3: CASSQVGVGNREQFF. In DNA, the CDR3 is TGTGCCAGCAGCCAAGTCGGGGTTGGGAACCGGGAGCAGTTCTTC.

This clonotype was seen at least ten times. The gene calls are TRBV7-8 and TRBJ2-3; TRBD1 agrees at 9 bases. V was clipped by 4 bases and J by 4 bases; unmatched bases: 6. Per the germline V gene, CDR1 is SGHVS and CDR2 is FQNEAQ. The CDR3 runs 15 residues. In DNA, the CDR3 is TGTGCCAGCAGCTCCATACAGGGGGCACCAGATACGCAGTATTTT. Amino acid sequence: CASSSIQGAPDTQYF.

This clonotype was counted ten times or more. V gene TRBV6-5 combines with J gene TRBJ1-5; no firm D call. The V end lost 2 bases, the J end lost 7 bases, and 9 bases lay between the germline ends. CDR1 and CDR2 from the germline V gene are MNHEY and SVGAGI. The CDR3 has 13 amino acids. This chain's CDR3 is CASSYDWLQPQHF. The CDR3 DNA sequence: TGTGCCAGCAGTTACGATTGGTTACAGCCCCAGCATTTT.

This clonotype was observed a few times. V gene TRBV6-2 or TRBV6-3 combines with J gene TRBJ2-1; maybe TRBD2 (5 bases). Germline V gene lookup returns CDR1 MNHEY and CDR2 SVGEGT. There are 17 residues in the CDR3. V lost 5 bases and J lost 0, with 17 bases in between. The CDR3 protein is CASSTWTPRDSYNEQFF. CDR3 nucleotide sequence: TGTGCCAGCAGTACTTGGACTCCGCGCGACTCCTACAATGAGCAGTTCTTC.

The table lists this clonotype with a few counts. J is TRBJ1-4 and V is TRBV20-1, with a weak D call TRBD1 (5 bases). This CDR3 contains 15 residues. Between the trimmed V and J ends, which lost 0 bases and 5 bases, there was a span of 13 bases. Germline assignment: CDR1 DFQATT and CDR2 SNEGSKA (reference sequence). The CDR3 protein is CSARDAAGPNEKLFF. The CDR3 DNA sequence: TGCAGTGCTAGAGATGCGGCAGGGCCAAATGAAAAACTGTTTTTT.

This clonotype has only a few counts. The chain joins TRBV12-3 or TRBV12-4 to TRBJ1-2; TRBD1 aligns across 10 bases. The CDR3 totals 13 residues. V lost 5 bases to trimming and J lost 10 bases; unmatched junction nucleotides: 7. This chain's CDR3 is CASSPETGGDYTF. As DNA, the CDR3 is TGTGCCAGCAGTCCCGAGACAGGGGGCGACTACACCTTC.

This clonotype was observed at least ten times. This chain links TRBV7-9 with TRBJ1-4, with D uncertain. V lost 2 bases to trimming and J lost 5 bases, with 12 bases between them. The CDR3 has 15 amino acids. Germline loops: CDR1 SEHNR, CDR2 FQNEAQ (reference sequence). The CDR3 reads CASSLPSGLNEKLFF. The CDR3 DNA reads TGTGCCAGCAGCTTACCATCTGGGCTAAATGAAAAACTGTTTTTT.

This clonotype was observed many times. This chain links TRBV7-2 with TRBJ2-2; 7 bases align to TRBD2. V lost 5 bases to trimming and J lost 2 bases; unmatched junction nucleotides: 5. CDR1 and CDR2 (germline): SGHTA, FQGNSA. The CDR3 loop spans 15 amino acids. CDR3 sequence reads: CASSASGANTGELFF. The CDR3 DNA follows: TGTGCCAGCAGCGCCAGCGGGGCAAACACCGGGGAGCTGTTTTTT.

This clonotype was seen ten or more times. This rearrangement joins TRBV19 to TRBJ2-1, with unresolved D. Germline-derived CDR1 and CDR2 are LNHDA and SQIVND (reference sequence). This CDR3 contains 18 residues. V lost 0 bases to trimming and J lost 0 bases, with 15 bases between them. The CDR3 protein is CASSIDPPERSSYNEQFF. In DNA, the CDR3 is TGTGCCAGTAGTATAGATCCCCCGGAAAGGAGCTCCTACAATGAGCAGTTCTTC.

The V and J genes are TRBV24-1 and TRBJ2-5; 13 nucleotides line up with TRBD2. Trimming removed 4 bases from V and 4 bases from J; junction bases left unmatched: 5. CDR3 size: 16 residues. Per the germline V gene, CDR1 is KGHDR and CDR2 is SFDVKD. The CDR3 is CATSDPGTSGAETQYF. The CDR3 nucleotides read TGTGCCACCAGTGACCCCGGGACTAGCGGGGCAGAGACCCAGTACTTC.

This clonotype was observed a few times. The chain couples TRBV5-1 to TRBJ1-1, with D maybe TRBD1 (5 bases). Germline CDR1 is SGHRS and CDR2 is YFSETQ. Between the trimmed V and J ends, which lost 5 bases and 5 bases, there was a span of 16 bases. The CDR3 has 14 amino acids. This chain's CDR3 is CASSSDPWGTEAFF. DNA of the CDR3: TGCGCCAGCAGTTCTGACCCCTGGGGGACTGAAGCTTTCTTT.

V usage is TRBV5-1 and J usage is TRBJ1-1; D is ambiguous. Germline lookup yields CDR1 SGHRS and CDR2 YFSETQ. The CDR3 spans 16 residues. Trimming pared 1 base from V and 5 bases from J, leaving 18 bases between. The CDR3 reads CASSLSGSSSGTEAFF. CDR3 DNA sequence: TGCGCCAGCAGCTTGTCCGGTAGCTCCTCGGGTACTGAAGCTTTCTTT.

The sample holds many counts of this clonotype. This chain joins TRBV5-6 and TRBJ1-1; a weak D match, TRBD1 (5 bases). Germline lookup yields CDR1 SGHDT and CDR2 YYEEEE. The CDR3 loop spans 13 amino acids. Trimming cost V 0 bases and J 7 bases, with 10 bases left between them. The CDR3 DNA sequence: TGTGCCAGCAGCTTGGGCCGGGGGGTTGAAGCTTTCTTT. Protein: CASSLGRGVEAFF.

Worth noting for this clonotype: This may arise from a read error, as a much more abundant clone is one base away. V and J are TRBV27 and TRBJ2-2; no reliable D call. The germline V gene has CDR1 MNHEY and CDR2 SMNVEV (reference sequence). Trimming stripped 0 bases from V and 6 bases from J, with 2 bases between. CDR3 length: 12 amino acids. The CDR3 sequence is CASSLSAGELFF. CDR3 coding DNA: TGTGCCAGCAGTTTATCGGCCGGGGAGCTGTTTTTT.

This clonotype was detected many times. V and J are TRBV27 and TRBJ2-7; D may be TRBD2 (6 bases). Per germline, CDR1 MNHEY and CDR2 SMNVEV (reference sequence). This CDR3 region has 16 residues. V lost 6 bases and J lost 0, with 18 bases in between. CDR3 sequence: CASSSPAGRSSYEQYF. DNA of the CDR3: TGTGCCAGCAGCTCTCCGGCGGGAAGGAGCTCCTACGAGCAGTACTTC.

There are a few counts of this clonotype. This chain connects TRBV10-3 to TRBJ1-1; D may be TRBD1 (5 bases). Trimming shortened V by 4 bases and J by 8 bases, and 14 bases separated the two germline ends. This CDR3 has 13 residues. The germline V gene has CDR1 ENHRY and CDR2 SYGVKD. The CDR3 protein is CAISGGSGGEAFF. CDR3 coding DNA: TGTGCCATCAGTGGGGGGTCGGGCGGCGAAGCTTTCTTT.

This clonotype was picked up a small number of times. The V call is TRBV12-3 or TRBV12-4, the J call TRBJ2-5, with D hard to call. The V end lost 7 bases, the J end lost 3 bases, and 15 bases lay between the germline ends. CDR3 length: 14 residues. CDR3: CASTRRPVEETQYF. CDR3 bases: TGTGCCAGCACCCGAAGACCGGTAGAAGAGACCCAGTACTTC.

This clonotype was found many times. The chain uses TRBV6-2 or TRBV6-3 and TRBJ1-1; D call uncertain. The germline CDR1 and CDR2 sequences are MNHEY and SVGEGT. This CDR3 region has 12 residues. Trimming stripped 7 bases from V and 2 bases from J, with 8 bases between. CDR3 loop: CASKWGNTEAFF. The DNA for the CDR3 is TGTGCCAGCAAATGGGGAAACACTGAAGCTTTCTTT.